This TCR beta chain was found in a study of cytomegalovirus exposure and HLA in healthy donors. Study summary: A later analysis reported the 90 to 150 validation repertoires used the same platform as the 500 to 800 first-cohort repertoires.

V lost 6 bases and J lost 4; bases outside the gene matches: 4. Per germline, CDR1 MNHNS and CDR2 SASEGT. The length of the CDR3 is 13 residues. As concerns this clone: Its target is not known.

Study observations and caveats: A few CMV-associated chains were confirmed in vitro to be specific for CMV antigens. The TCR clusters that emerged in the first cohort tended, a later analysis found, to co-occur in the 95 to 150 validation repertoires. Researchers catalogued around 150 TCR beta chains as cytomegalovirus-associated.

Some clones are missing from TCRdb's copy, which holds only in-frame ones; the method was immunoSEQ multiplex PCR. The table lists roughly 150,000 clones, roughly nine tenths of them singletons, with around 3.4% in the top ten. The sequence came from a woman between 18 and 29 years old in good health and CMV-seropositive. Sequences were obtained from PBMCs. The V call is TRBV6-1, the J call TRBJ2-7; 9 positions agree with TRBD1. CDR3 region: CASRTGGAYEQYF. DNA for the CDR3: TGTGCCAGCAGAACAGGGGGCGCGTACGAGCAGTACTTC.